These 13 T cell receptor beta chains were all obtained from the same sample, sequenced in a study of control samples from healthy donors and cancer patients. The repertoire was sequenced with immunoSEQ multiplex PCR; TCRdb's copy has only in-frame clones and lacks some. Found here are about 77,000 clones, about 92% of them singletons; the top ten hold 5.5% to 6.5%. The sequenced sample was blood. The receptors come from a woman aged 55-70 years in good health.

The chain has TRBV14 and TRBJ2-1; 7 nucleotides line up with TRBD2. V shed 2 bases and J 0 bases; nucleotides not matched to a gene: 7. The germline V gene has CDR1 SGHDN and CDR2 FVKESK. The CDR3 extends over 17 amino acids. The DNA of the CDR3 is TGTGCCAGCAGCCAACTCTTCGGCGGGAGCTCCTACAATGAGCAGTTCTTC. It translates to CASSQLFGGSSYNEQFF.

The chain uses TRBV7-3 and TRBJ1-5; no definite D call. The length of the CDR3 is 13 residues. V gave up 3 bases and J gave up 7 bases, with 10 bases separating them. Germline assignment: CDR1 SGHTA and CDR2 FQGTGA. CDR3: CASSFLVEQPQHF. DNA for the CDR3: TGTGCCAGCAGCTTTCTGGTTGAGCAGCCCCAGCATTTT.

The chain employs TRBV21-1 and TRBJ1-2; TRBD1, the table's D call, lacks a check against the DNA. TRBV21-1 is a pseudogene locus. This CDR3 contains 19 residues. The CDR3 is CASSKRGQPECSANYGYTF. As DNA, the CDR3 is TGTGCCAGCAGCAAGCGGGGACAGCCGGAATGTTCAGCTAACTATGGCTACACCTTC.

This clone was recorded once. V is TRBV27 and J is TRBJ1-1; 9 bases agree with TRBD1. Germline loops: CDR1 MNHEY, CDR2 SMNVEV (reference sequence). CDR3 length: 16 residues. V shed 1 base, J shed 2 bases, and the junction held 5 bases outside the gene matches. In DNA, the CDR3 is TGTGCCAGCAGTTTATATTCGACAGGGGGAAACACTGAAGCTTTCTTT. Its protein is CASSLYSTGGNTEAFF.

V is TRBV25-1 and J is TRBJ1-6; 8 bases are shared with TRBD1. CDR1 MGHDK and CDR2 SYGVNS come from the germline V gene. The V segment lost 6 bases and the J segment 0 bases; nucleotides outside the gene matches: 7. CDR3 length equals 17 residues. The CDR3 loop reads CASRGDRPSSYNSPLHF. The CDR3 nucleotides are TGTGCCAGCAGAGGGGACAGGCCAAGCTCCTATAATTCACCCCTCCACTTT.

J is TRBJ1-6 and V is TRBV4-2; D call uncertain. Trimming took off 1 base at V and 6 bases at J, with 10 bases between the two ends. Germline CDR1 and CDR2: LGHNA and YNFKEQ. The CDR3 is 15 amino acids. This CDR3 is CASSQAPGLNSPLHF. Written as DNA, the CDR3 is TGTGCCAGCAGCCAAGCGCCGGGTCTTAATTCACCCCTCCACTTT.

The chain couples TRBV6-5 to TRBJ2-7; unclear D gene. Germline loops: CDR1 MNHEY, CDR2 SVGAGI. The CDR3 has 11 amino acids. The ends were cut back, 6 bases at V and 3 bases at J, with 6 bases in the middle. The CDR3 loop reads CASRGVYEQYF. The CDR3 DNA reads TGTGCCAGCAGGGGCGTCTACGAGCAGTACTTC.

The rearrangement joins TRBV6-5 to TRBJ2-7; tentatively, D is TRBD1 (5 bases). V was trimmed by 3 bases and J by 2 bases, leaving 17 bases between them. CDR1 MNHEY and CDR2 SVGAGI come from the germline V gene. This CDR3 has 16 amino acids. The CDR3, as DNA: TGTGCCAGCAGTTATATAAATCAGGGTTTCGCCTACGAGCAGTACTTC. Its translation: CASSYINQGFAYEQYF.

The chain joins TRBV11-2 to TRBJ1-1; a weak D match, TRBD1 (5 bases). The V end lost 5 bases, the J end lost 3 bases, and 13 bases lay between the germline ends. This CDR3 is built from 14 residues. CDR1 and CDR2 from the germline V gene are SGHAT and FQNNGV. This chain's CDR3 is CASSPQGGYTEAFF. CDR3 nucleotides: TGTGCCAGCAGCCCGCAGGGAGGGTACACTGAAGCTTTCTTT.

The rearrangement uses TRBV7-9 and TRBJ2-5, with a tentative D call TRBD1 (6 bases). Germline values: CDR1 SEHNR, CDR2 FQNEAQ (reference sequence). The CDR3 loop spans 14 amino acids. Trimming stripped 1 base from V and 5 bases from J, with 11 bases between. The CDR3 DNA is TGTGCCAGCAGCTTAGGGACAGAGAGGGAGACCCAGTACTTC. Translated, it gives CASSLGTERETQYF.

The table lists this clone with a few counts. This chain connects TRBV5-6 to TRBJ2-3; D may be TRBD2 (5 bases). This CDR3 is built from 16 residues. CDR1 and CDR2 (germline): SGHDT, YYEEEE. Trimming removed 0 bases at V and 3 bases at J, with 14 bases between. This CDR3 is CASSLGGQVATDTQYF. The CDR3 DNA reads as TGTGCCAGCAGCTTGGGAGGGCAGGTCGCGACAGATACGCAGTATTTT.

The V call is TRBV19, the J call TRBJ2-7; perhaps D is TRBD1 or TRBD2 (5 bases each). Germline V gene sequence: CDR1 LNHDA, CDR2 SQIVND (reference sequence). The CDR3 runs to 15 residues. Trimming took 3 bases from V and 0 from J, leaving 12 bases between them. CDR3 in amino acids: CASSIYEGSSYEQYF. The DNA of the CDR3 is TGTGCCAGTAGTATTTACGAGGGGAGCTCCTACGAGCAGTACTTC.

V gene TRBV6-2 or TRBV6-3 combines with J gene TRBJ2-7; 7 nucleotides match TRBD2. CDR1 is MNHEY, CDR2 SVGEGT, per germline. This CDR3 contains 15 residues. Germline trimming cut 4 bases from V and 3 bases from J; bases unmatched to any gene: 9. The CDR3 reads CASSSPQRGVYEQYF. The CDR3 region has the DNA TGTGCCAGCAGTTCCCCCCAGCGGGGAGTCTACGAGCAGTACTTC.